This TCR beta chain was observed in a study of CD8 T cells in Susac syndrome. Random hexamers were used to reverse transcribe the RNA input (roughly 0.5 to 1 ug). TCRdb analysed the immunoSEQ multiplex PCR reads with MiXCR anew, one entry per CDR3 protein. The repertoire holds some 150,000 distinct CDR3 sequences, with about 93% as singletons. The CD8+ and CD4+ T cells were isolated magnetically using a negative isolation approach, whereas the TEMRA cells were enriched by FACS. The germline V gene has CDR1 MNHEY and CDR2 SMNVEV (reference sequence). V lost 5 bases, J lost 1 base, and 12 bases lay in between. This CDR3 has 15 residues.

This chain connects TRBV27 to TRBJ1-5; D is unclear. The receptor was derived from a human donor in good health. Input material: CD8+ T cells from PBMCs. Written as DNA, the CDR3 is TGTGCCAGCAGTCTTACAGAGTCGAGCAATCAGCCCCAGCATTTT. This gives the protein CASSLTESSNQPQHF.